These 31 T cell receptor beta chains originate from one sample sequenced in a study of shared clonotypes between healthy human individuals. Only in-frame clones appear in the TCRdb table, and some are missing; sequencing was by immunoSEQ multiplex PCR. The table lists more than 2,000,000 clones, over 85% of them singletons. Sequencing used naive CD4+ T cells sorted from blood. As to subset: CD45RA+ positively selected. The receptors were gathered from a man younger than 35 in good health.

V is TRBV5-4 and J is TRBJ1-6; the D is unclear. Between the trimmed V and J ends, which lost 0 bases and 15 bases, there was a span of 10 bases. The CDR3 runs 12 residues. In germline, CDR1 is SGHNT, CDR2 YYREEE (reference sequence). DNA for the CDR3: TGTGCCAGCAGCTTGGACTCCGGGCTCCTCCACTTT. Its protein is CASSLDSGLLHF.

V gene TRBV18 combines with J gene TRBJ2-7, with 12 nucleotides matching TRBD1. Germline V gives CDR1 KGHSH, CDR2 LQKENI. Trimming removed 4 bases from V and 5 bases from J; junction bases left unmatched: 12. The CDR3 covers 17 residues. CDR3 protein: CASSLGTGGGLAHEQYF. CDR3 sequence (DNA): TGTGCCAGCTCACTCGGGACAGGGGGCGGATTGGCCCACGAGCAGTACTTC.

The chain combines TRBV10-2 with TRBJ2-5; D gene ambiguous. The CDR3 runs 13 residues. Germline V gives CDR1 WSHSY, CDR2 SAAADI. V shed 7 bases and J shed 2 bases, with 11 bases lying between them. CDR3 sequence: CASMTQPQETQYF. The CDR3 DNA is TGCGCCAGCATGACGCAGCCACAAGAGACCCAGTACTTC.

The V call is TRBV25-1, the J call TRBJ1-2, with no clear D. With 5 bases removed from V and 2 bases from J, the gap between germline ends came to 15 bases. The CDR3 covers 15 residues. CDR1 MGHDK and CDR2 SYGVNS come from the germline V gene. The CDR3 DNA sequence: TGTGCCAGCAGTTTTATCAGCGGCGGAAACTATGGCTACACCTTC. Amino acid sequence: CASSFISGGNYGYTF.

This clone was seen once. J is TRBJ1-1 and V is TRBV5-1; the D gene is possibly TRBD1 (5 bases). The CDR3 loop spans 13 amino acids. Trimming removed 0 bases at V and 7 bases at J, with 10 bases between. CDR1 is SGHRS and CDR2 is YFSETQ in the germline V gene. In DNA, the CDR3 is TGCGCCAGCAGCTTGGGCAGGGAGAGTGAAGCTTTCTTT. The encoded protein is CASSLGRESEAFF. Combining the CDR3 with reference TRBV5-1 and TRBJ1-1 gives the whole variable domain KAGVTQTPRYLIKTRGQQVTLSCSPISGHRSVSWYQQTPGQGLQFLFEYFSETQRNKGNFPGRFSGRQFSNSRSEMNVSTLELGDSALYLCASSLGRESEAFFGQGTRLTVV.

The rearrangement links TRBV6-6 to TRBJ2-3; 8 bases agree with TRBD1. The CDR3 contains 14 residues. Germline CDR1 and CDR2: MNHNY and SVGAGI (reference sequence). V lost 7 bases to trimming and J lost 2 bases; unmatched junction nucleotides: 5. The CDR3 here is CASTKGQDTDTQYF. CDR3 DNA: TGTGCCAGCACCAAGGGACAGGACACAGATACGCAGTATTTT.

To note about this clone: Distinct nucleotide sequences in the sample also encode this CDR3. V and J are TRBV14 and TRBJ2-1; no firm D call. Germline V gives CDR1 SGHDN, CDR2 FVKESK. The V end was cut by 1 base, the J end by 3 bases, with 7 bases between. This CDR3 is 14 amino acids long. This CDR3 reads CASSQGVVYNEQFF. The CDR3 nucleotides are TGTGCCAGCAGCCAAGGGGTGGTCTACAATGAGCAGTTCTTC.

The chain joins TRBV2 to TRBJ2-3; D unclear. V lost 7 bases, J lost 3 bases, and 8 bases lay in between. This CDR3 spans 12 amino acids. Germline CDR1 reads SNHLY; CDR2 reads FYNNEI. The CDR3 nucleotides are TGTGCCAGCACGGATACGACAGATACGCAGTATTTT. Translation: CASTDTTDTQYF.

The genes are TRBV7-3 and TRBJ2-1; TRBD2 agrees at 8 bases. Germline V gene lookup returns CDR1 SGHTA and CDR2 FQGTGA. The trim removed 4 bases at V and 6 bases at J, leaving 8 bases unmatched. CDR3 size: 15 residues. CDR3 region: CASSSDGRDSNEQFF. The CDR3 region has the DNA TGTGCCAGCAGCTCCGACGGGAGGGACTCCAATGAGCAGTTCTTC.

The chain combines TRBV4-3 with TRBJ2-5; no firm D call. With 0 bases removed from V and 2 bases from J, the gap between germline ends came to 10 bases. This CDR3 is built from 15 residues. From germline, CDR1 is LGHNA and CDR2 YSLEER. CDR3 protein: CASSQDQVTQETQYF. The CDR3, as DNA: TGCGCCAGCAGCCAAGATCAAGTAACTCAAGAGACCCAGTACTTC.

The chain employs TRBV19 and TRBJ2-7; D is unresolved. Germline V gene sequence: CDR1 LNHDA, CDR2 SQIVND (reference sequence). The CDR3 spans 15 residues. Trimming pared 6 bases from V and 5 bases from J, leaving 20 bases between. Written as DNA, the CDR3 is TGTGCCAGTAGGAGTGGACGCGGAAATTTCCACGAGCAGTACTTC. Protein: CASRSGRGNFHEQYF.

The CDR3 sequence is CASSSGTSHSQETQYF. The DNA of the CDR3 is TGCGCCAGCAGCTCCGGGACTAGCCACTCCCAAGAGACCCAGTACTTC. V and J are TRBV5-1 and TRBJ2-5; 9 positions agree with TRBD2. The J segment lost 1 base and the V segment lost 3 bases, leaving 7 bases of the junction unmatched. Germline V gene sequence: CDR1 SGHRS, CDR2 YFSETQ. This CDR3 has 16 amino acids. The full variable domain, in which reference TRBV5-1 and TRBJ2-5 provide the parts outside the CDR3, is KAGVTQTPRYLIKTRGQQVTLSCSPISGHRSVSWYQQTPGQGLQFLFEYFSETQRNKGNFPGRFSGRQFSNSRSEMNVSTLELGDSALYLCASSSGTSHSQETQYFGPGTRLLVL.

The gene calls are TRBV7-2 and TRBJ1-6, with D possibly TRBD1 on 5 matching bases. Germline assignment: CDR1 SGHTA and CDR2 FQGNSA. V lost 5 bases to trimming and J lost 3 bases, with 17 bases between them. The CDR3 loop spans 17 amino acids. The CDR3, as DNA: TGTGCCAGCAGCCCGGGACTGATGATCATCTATAATTCACCCCTCCACTTT. Translation gives CASSPGLMIIYNSPLHF.

This clone was counted between two and nine times. This sequence joins TRBV2 and TRBJ2-2, with a possible D match to TRBD2 (5 bases). Germline assignment: CDR1 SNHLY and CDR2 FYNNEI. V lost 2 bases, J lost 6 bases, and 7 bases lay in between. This CDR3 is 13 amino acids long. In DNA, the CDR3 is TGTGCCAGCAGTGAACACGGGGCCGGGGAGCTGTTTTTT. It codes for CASSEHGAGELFF.

The J gene is TRBJ2-7, the V gene TRBV29-1, with D possibly called TRBD1 or TRBD2 (6 bases each). Trimming shortened V by 0 bases and J by 0 bases, and 18 bases separated the two germline ends. CDR1 is SQVTM, CDR2 ANQGSEA, per germline. The CDR3 has 17 residues. The CDR3 sequence is CSVEEAGRRGHSYEQYF. DNA for the CDR3: TGCAGCGTTGAAGAGGCGGGGAGGCGGGGACACTCCTACGAGCAGTACTTC.

This chain uses TRBV30 with TRBJ2-5; D perhaps matches TRBD2 (7 bases). The germline gives CDR1 GTSNPN, CDR2 SVGIG (reference sequence). The CDR3 runs to 14 residues. V dropped 1 base and J dropped 9 bases, with 18 bases sitting between them. CDR3 nucleotide sequence: TGTGCCTGGAGTGGGGGGGGCCCCAATTGGCCCCAGTACTTC. It codes for CAWSGGGPNWPQYF.

This CDR3 is CASSEIDTGPGELFF. The CDR3 bases are TGTGCCAGCAGTGAAATCGATACAGGGCCCGGGGAGCTGTTTTTT. The chain uses TRBV25-1 and TRBJ2-2, with D possibly being TRBD1 (6 bases). Trimming stripped 2 bases from V and 6 bases from J, with 13 bases between. Per the germline V gene, CDR1 is MGHDK and CDR2 is SYGVNS. The CDR3 totals 15 residues.

A note on this clone: At the DNA level, this CDR3 is encoded by other sequences in the same sample as well. CDR3 DNA: TGTGCCAGCAGTTACGGGAGCAATCAGCCCCAGCATTTT. It yields the protein CASSYGSNQPQHF. The V call is TRBV6-5, the J call TRBJ1-5; D not certain. The CDR3 covers 13 residues. V shed 2 bases and J shed 1 base, with 3 bases lying between them. The germline V gene encodes CDR1 MNHEY and CDR2 SVGAGI.

In DNA form, the CDR3 reads TGTGCCAGCAGTCTGATCACCGATAGGTGGGGAAGGGTCTACGAGCAGTACTTC. Residues: CASSLITDRWGRVYEQYF. V and J are TRBV28 and TRBJ2-7; D unresolved. The germline V gene has CDR1 MDHEN and CDR2 SYDVKM. V lost 5 bases to trimming and J lost 3 bases, with 26 bases between them. This CDR3 is built from 18 residues.

This clone occurred once. The chain joins TRBV5-6 to TRBJ2-7; the match to TRBD1 covers 11 bases. This CDR3 is built from 14 residues. With 6 bases clipped from V and 2 bases from J, the junction kept 4 bases outside the gene matches. CDR1 is SGHDT and CDR2 is YYEEEE in the germline V gene. CDR3 nucleotides: TGTGCCAGCATGGGGACAGGGGGTACCTACGAGCAGTACTTC. It specifies CASMGTGGTYEQYF.

Comment on this clone: At the DNA level, this CDR3 is encoded by other sequences in the same sample as well. V is TRBV6-1 and J is TRBJ2-1; 7 bases align to TRBD2. Germline trimming cut 1 base from V and 0 bases from J; bases unmatched to any gene: 0. The germline gives CDR1 MNHNS, CDR2 SASEGT. This CDR3 has 15 residues. Here the CDR3 reads CASSEGGGSYNEQFF. The CDR3 coding sequence is TGTGCCAGCAGTGAAGGCGGGGGCTCCTACAATGAGCAGTTCTTC.

The chain joins TRBV30 to TRBJ1-5; D is possibly TRBD1 (6 bases). There are 14 residues in the CDR3. Trimming left V 4 bases short and J 2 bases short, with 12 bases between. In germline, CDR1 is GTSNPN, CDR2 SVGIG (reference sequence). CDR3: CAWTAGERNQPQHF. As DNA, the CDR3 is TGTGCCTGGACAGCAGGGGAGCGCAATCAGCCCCAGCATTTT.

J is TRBJ1-3 and V is TRBV4-1; 8 nucleotides agree with TRBD1. Per germline, CDR1 MGHRA and CDR2 YSYEKL. This CDR3 comprises 17 residues. The J segment lost 1 base and the V segment lost 4 bases, leaving 9 bases of the junction unmatched. CDR3 DNA: TGCGCCAGCAGCCCAGCAGGGACAGGAATATCTGGAAACACCATATATTTT. Residues: CASSPAGTGISGNTIYF.

The J gene is TRBJ2-1, the V gene TRBV2; 13 bases fit TRBD2. The V gene's germline CDR1 is SNHLY and CDR2 FYNNEI. The CDR3 spans 15 residues. J gave up 5 bases and V 7 bases, and 5 bases lay outside the gene matches. For the CDR3, the DNA is TGTGCCAGCACTTTGACTAGCGGGGGGCACAATGAGCAGTTCTTC. Translation: CASTLTSGGHNEQFF.

The chain uses TRBV15 and TRBJ2-7; tentative D call: TRBD1 (5 bases). V was shortened by 3 bases and J by 2 bases, with 14 bases between the two germline ends. Germline V lookup: CDR1 LNHNV, CDR2 YYDKDF (reference sequence). This CDR3 spans 15 amino acids. The CDR3 nucleotides are TGTGCCACCAGCAGGGCAGGACACTTCCCCTACGAGCAGTACTTC. The encoded protein is CATSRAGHFPYEQYF.

This clone appeared once. The V call is TRBV5-4, the J call TRBJ2-3; either TRBD1 or TRBD2 may supply D (5 bases each). V lost 4 bases and J lost 1, with 13 bases in between. Germline CDR1 reads SGHNT; CDR2 reads YYREEE (reference sequence). This CDR3 has 15 amino acids. This chain's CDR3 is CASSPRGPGTDTQYF. CDR3 DNA sequence: TGTGCCAGCAGCCCCCGGGGCCCGGGCACAGATACGCAGTATTTT.

CDR3 sequence reads: CASSTGRGGNVETQYF. DNA of the CDR3: TGTGCCAGCAGCACGGGACGGGGGGGAAATGTGGAGACCCAGTACTTC. The V and J genes are TRBV5-4 and TRBJ2-5, with 8 bases identical to TRBD2. Germline CDR1 is SGHNT and CDR2 is YYREEE (reference sequence). V was pared by 4 bases and J by 5 bases, with 13 bases of the junction left unmatched. The CDR3 sequence is 16 residues long. The whole variable domain, remainder taken from reference TRBV5-4 and TRBJ2-5, is ETGVTQSPTHLIKTRGQQVTLRCSSQSGHNTVSWYQQALGQGPQFIFQYYREEENGRGNFPPRFSGLQFPNYSSELNVNALELDDSALYLCASSTGRGGNVETQYFGPGTRLLVL.

As for this clone: Additional DNA sequences in this sample encode the identical CDR3. V usage is TRBV30 and J usage is TRBJ1-1; possible D gene TRBD1, 5 bases. Trimming pared 0 bases from V and 4 bases from J, leaving 9 bases between. CDR3 length: 13 amino acids. CDR1 is GTSNPN, CDR2 SVGIG, per germline (reference sequence). The CDR3 nucleotides read TGTGCCTGGAGTGTATGGGGGGGCACTGAAGCTTTCTTT. This gives the protein CAWSVWGGTEAFF. Filled out from reference TRBV30 and TRBJ1-1, the complete variable domain reads SQTIHQWPATLVQPVGSPLSLECTVEGTSNPNLYWYRQAAGRGLQLLFYSVGIGQISSEVPQNLSASRPQDRQFILSSKKLLLSDSGFYLCAWSVWGGTEAFFGQGTRLTVV.

Regarding this clone: This same CDR3 is encoded by further DNA sequences in the sample. V is TRBV9 and J is TRBJ2-3, with TRBD2 matching 8 bases. The CDR3 consists of 15 residues. The junction had 4 bases not matched to a gene; V was cut back by 4 bases and J by 0 bases. Looked up from germline, CDR1 is SGDLS and CDR2 is YYNGEE. In DNA form, the CDR3 reads TGTGCCAGCAGCTTAACTAGCGGTAGCACAGATACGCAGTATTTT. It specifies CASSLTSGSTDTQYF.

V and J are TRBV6-6 and TRBJ2-5; 7 bases agree with TRBD2. V shed 11 bases, J shed 1 base, and the junction held 4 bases outside the gene matches. CDR3 size: 12 residues. CDR1 and CDR2 from the germline V gene are MNHNY and SVGAGI (reference sequence). The CDR3 region is CAGEGTQETQYF. The CDR3 coding sequence is TGTGCCGGGGAGGGGACCCAAGAGACCCAGTACTTC.

V and J are TRBV5-4 and TRBJ2-1; TRBD2 might be the D (6 bases). V was shortened by 7 bases and J by 5 bases, with 13 bases between the two germline ends. Germline CDR1 SGHNT, CDR2 YYREEE (reference sequence). There are 13 residues in the CDR3. The CDR3 region is CASGLASNNEQFF. CDR3 DNA sequence: TGTGCCAGCGGGCTAGCGTCGAACAATGAGCAGTTCTTC.